This T cell receptor beta chain was retrieved from a study of OX40 agonist ivuxolimab in advanced cancers. General study results and limits: In the 0.1 to 3.0 mg/kg range, CD4+ and CD8+ blood T cells had expanded clonally by week 6. Near-lowest levels of clonal expansion characterized partial responders at 0.1-3.0 mg/kg.

In the case of this clone: The antigen is not known.

Clones were read by immunoSEQ multiplex PCR, and TCRdb kept only the in-frame ones, dropping some. The data show approximately 100,000 clones, about 90% seen once. This CDR3 has 13 amino acids. Germline CDR1 reads SGHTA; CDR2 reads FQGNSA. V lost 5 bases and J lost 2, with 9 bases in between. This specimen was CD4+ or CD8+ T cells sorted from blood, taken in a trial of the OX40 agonist ivuxolimab. The sequence derives from an adult with an advanced solid tumor such as melanoma, head and neck, liver or kidney cancer. V and J are TRBV7-2 and TRBJ2-5; D not resolved. The CDR3 here is CASSLTAQETQYF. The CDR3 DNA follows: TGTGCCAGCAGCCTCACGGCTCAAGAGACCCAGTACTTC.